This TCR beta chain was sequenced in a study of CD8+ T cells in alopecia areata. Isolated RNA was reverse transcribed into cDNA used as the sequencing template. Profiling relied on immunoSEQ multiplex PCR, and the TCRdb table lists in-frame clones only, not all of them. The data contain 90,000 to 100,000 clones, about 40% of them seen just once; the ten biggest clones take up almost 0.8%. This clone showed up just a few times. The receptor's source is a human donor with alopecia areata. Sequenced material: CD4+ T cells sorted from blood.

CDR3 protein: CAASVGDYGYTF. The DNA of the CDR3 is TGTGCCGCATCGGTGGGGGACTATGGCTACACCTTC. This sequence joins TRBV28 and TRBJ1-2, with D perhaps matching TRBD1 (5 bases). CDR1 and CDR2 (germline): MDHEN, SYDVKM. With 11 bases removed from V and 3 bases from J, the gap between germline ends came to 13 bases. This CDR3 is 12 amino acids long.